The entry below gives a single T cell receptor (beta chain) sequence along with its context. It was with unique molecular identifiers that the TCRbeta library was prepared. MiXCR was run by TCRdb on the PCR reads, yielding one entry per CDR3 protein. This table holds about 500,000 distinct CDR3 sequences, around a third found once. This specimen belongs to a study of T-cell reconstitution after alpha-beta-depleted transplantation in children. V was pared by 3 bases and J by 5 bases, with 9 bases between. The CDR3 extends over 13 amino acids. CDR1 SGHRS and CDR2 YFSETQ come from the germline V gene. Sequences were derived from PBMCs from the stem cell graft donor, sampled from the stem cell graft. This rearrangement joins TRBV5-1 to TRBJ2-4; D remains unclear. The receptor's source is a human donor who donated a stem cell graft to a child with aplastic anemia. The CDR3 here is CASSSLGQNIQYF. The CDR3 nucleotides read TGCGCCAGCAGCTCGTTGGGTCAAAACATTCAGTACTTC.